This T cell receptor (beta chain) is drawn from a study of cytomegalovirus exposure and HLA in healthy donors. General study results and limits: Later work found most CMV-associated TCR beta chains apparently HLA-restricted.

Each donor was healthy, and each was a bone marrow donor. J gave up 0 bases and V 5 bases, and 8 bases lay outside the gene matches. Germline CDR1 reads SGHVS; CDR2 reads FQNEAQ. The CDR3 loop spans 16 amino acids. PCR used 60 Vbeta primers and 13 Jbeta primers. The assay was immunoSEQ multiplex PCR, and TCRdb's table has in-frame clones only and misses some. The table lists about 52,000 clones, less than 70% of them singletons, with 12% in the top ten. This clone was observed a few times. The antigen is unknown. Sequencing was done on a sample of PBMCs. The gene calls are TRBV7-8 and TRBJ2-3; 7 bases are a match to TRBD2. The sequence derives from a human donor in good health. The CDR3 loop reads CASSLRASGSTDTQYF. The CDR3 DNA reads as TGTGCCAGCAGCCTTCGGGCTAGCGGAAGCACAGATACGCAGTATTTT.